This T cell receptor (beta chain) was recorded in a study of T cells in Graves' hyperthyroidism and ophthalmopathy. The wider study: Peripheral blood was acquired at first diagnosis, ahead of any therapy whatsoever. Findings of the study overall: The model anticipated ophthalmopathy a median approximately 6.5 months pre-onset.

There are many counts of this clonotype. Its specificity is not known. What was amplified from RNA transcripts were TCR beta CDR3 regions. HTBI primers drove first-round RT-PCR of the TCR CDR3. TCRdb passed the multiplex PCR reads through MiXCR, listing each CDR3 protein once. The table has roughly 500,000 distinct CDR3 sequences, more than 15% seen once. Germline CDR1 reads DFQATT; CDR2 reads SNEGSKA (reference sequence). With 6 bases removed from V and 0 bases from J, the gap between germline ends came to 15 bases. The CDR3 is made up of 15 amino acids. The V call is TRBV20-1, the J call TRBJ2-4, with D perhaps given as TRBD1 or TRBD2 (5 bases each). Sequenced input: blood. The clonotype comes from a woman aged 25 to 45 with Graves' ophthalmopathy. DNA of the CDR3: TGCAGTGCCAAAGCAGTGGGGGAAGCCAAAAACATTCAGTACTTC. Translated: CSAKAVGEAKNIQYF.